A single TCR beta chain is shown here with its context. This sample is part of a study of blood T cell repertoires in COVID-19. The CDR3 runs 13 residues. How the authors handled the data: Cell counts per sample came from amplifying reference gene primers. Only in-frame clones appear in the TCRdb table, and some are missing; sequencing was by immunoSEQ multiplex PCR. That table is the source of V, J and clone size, and D and trimming were worked out from the DNA. The repertoire holds roughly 230,000 clones, roughly 89% seen once, with approximately 5% in the top ten. The specimen sequenced was peripheral blood. The gene calls are TRBV21-1 and TRBJ2-2; TRBD2, the table's D call, lacks a check against the DNA. TRBV21-1 is a listed pseudogene. The sequence came from a woman aged 40 to 50 who had recovered from COVID-19. The CDR3 protein is CASSTRGTGELFF. CDR3 nucleotides: TGTGCCAGCAGCACCCGGGGGACCGGGGAGCTGTTTTTT.